This T cell receptor (beta chain) is drawn from a study of T cell responses to AZD1222 COVID-19 vaccine. Germline CDR1 reads MNHEY; CDR2 reads SMNVEV (reference sequence). V gave up 7 bases and J gave up 8 bases, with 27 bases separating them. The CDR3 length is 17 residues. Regarding the study as a whole: The number of AZD1222 recipients seropositive at baseline was only five to seven. Clonal diversity may have been underestimated, and the donors were mostly white British, with more females than males.

The data were produced by immunoSEQ multiplex PCR, yet TCRdb's version contains in-frame clones alone and is incomplete. This table has roughly 180,000 clones, roughly nine tenths appearing once. This clone was found once. The antigen is undetermined. The sequence was obtained from an adult in good health. The chain is built from TRBV27 and TRBJ2-1; D may be TRBD1 (8 bases). The sequencing used peripheral blood, collected on day 0 of AZD1222 vaccination. The CDR3 DNA is TGTGCCAGCACCCGAGGGGGGGGGACAGGATTGTTCCATGAGCAGTTCTTC. This sequence encodes CASTRGGGTGLFHEQFF.